One sample yielded the 11 T cell receptor beta chains listed below, sequenced in a study of blood T cell repertoires in COVID-19. The repertoire was sequenced with immunoSEQ multiplex PCR; TCRdb's copy has only in-frame clones and lacks some. The profile shows roughly 66,000 clones, roughly nine tenths of them singletons. The sequenced sample was peripheral blood. All receptors come from a human donor in a cohort sampled during active COVID-19.

The CDR3 here is CASSLTLDRGEAFF. In DNA, the CDR3 is TGTGCCAGCTCACTCACCTTGGACAGGGGTGAAGCTTTCTTT. This rearrangement joins TRBV18 to TRBJ1-1; the match to TRBD1 covers 9 bases. The junction had 7 bases not matched to a gene; V was cut back by 4 bases and J by 7 bases. CDR1 and CDR2 from the germline V gene are KGHSH and LQKENI. The CDR3 sequence is 14 residues long.

This rearrangement joins TRBV19 to TRBJ1-6; D remains ambiguous. Germline CDR1 and CDR2: LNHDA and SQIVND (reference sequence). V lost 5 bases to trimming and J lost 9 bases, with 14 bases between them. There are 14 residues in the CDR3. The CDR3 sequence is CASSDTNDGSPLHF. The CDR3 DNA sequence: TGTGCCAGTAGTGACACGAACGACGGTTCACCCCTCCACTTT.

This chain uses TRBV7-9 with TRBJ1-2, with 8 positions matching TRBD1. V shed 5 bases, J shed 8 bases, and the junction held 13 bases outside the gene matches. The CDR3 runs to 15 residues. The germline CDR1 and CDR2 sequences are SEHNR and FQNEAQ (reference sequence). CDR3 coding DNA: TGTGCCAGCAGCCAACCGGGACAGGAACAGGGAGGCTACACCTTC. Translating gives CASSQPGQEQGGYTF.

The J gene is TRBJ1-1, the V gene TRBV7-2, with TRBD1 as a possible D gene (5 bases). V was cut by 5 bases and J by 3 bases, with 25 bases left in between. The CDR3 is made up of 18 amino acids. Germline loops: CDR1 SGHTA, CDR2 FQGNSA. This chain's CDR3 is CASSPTVFVRGKDTEAFF. The DNA for the CDR3 is TGTGCCAGCAGCCCGACGGTCTTTGTTCGGGGGAAAGACACTGAAGCTTTCTTT.

The gene calls are TRBV6-6 and TRBJ2-1, with 9 bases that match TRBD2. V lost 6 bases, J lost 4 bases, and 4 bases stayed unmatched. The CDR3 spans 14 residues. Germline CDR1 reads MNHNY; CDR2 reads SVGAGI (reference sequence). DNA of the CDR3: TGTGCCAGCAGCCCTAGCGGGGTGTACAATGAGCAGTTCTTC. The encoded protein is CASSPSGVYNEQFF.

The CDR3: CSVEPGSGHPGANVLTF. Written as DNA, the CDR3 is TGCAGCGTTGAACCGGGTAGCGGGCACCCTGGGGCCAACGTCCTGACTTTC. The chain joins TRBV29-1 to TRBJ2-6; 7 bases agree with TRBD2. Losses at the gene ends were 2 bases for V and 2 bases for J; bases not matched to a gene: 9. Germline V gene lookup returns CDR1 SQVTM and CDR2 ANQGSEA. This CDR3 spans 17 amino acids.

The chain recombines TRBV9 with TRBJ1-3, with D hard to call. CDR1 is SGDLS, CDR2 YYNGEE, per germline. This CDR3 has 14 residues. V was trimmed by 7 bases and J by 0 bases, leaving 11 bases between them. Here the CDR3 DNA reads TGTGCCAGCTCCCCCTCCGGCTCTGGAAACACCATATATTTT. As protein: CASSPSGSGNTIYF.

The chain couples TRBV5-1 to TRBJ2-1; 13 bases line up with TRBD2. The junction had 4 bases not matched to a gene; V was cut back by 3 bases and J by 7 bases. Germline lookup yields CDR1 SGHRS and CDR2 YFSETQ. CDR3 length: 15 amino acids. CDR3: CASSWGLAGRNEQFF. CDR3 in DNA: TGCGCCAGCAGCTGGGGACTAGCGGGGAGGAATGAGCAGTTCTTC.

The chain joins TRBV7-9 to TRBJ2-5; 8 bases align to TRBD1. The ends lost 5 bases at V and 3 bases at J; junction bases unmatched: 2. Per the germline V gene, CDR1 is SEHNR and CDR2 is FQNEAQ (reference sequence). The CDR3 is 13 amino acids. In nucleotides, the CDR3 is TGTGCCAGCAGCCTGGACAGGGAAGAGACCCAGTACTTC. It yields the protein CASSLDREETQYF.

The chain links TRBV28 to TRBJ2-3; 10 bases match TRBD2. Trimming removed 6 bases from V and 5 bases from J; junction bases left unmatched: 8. The CDR3 covers 15 residues. Germline V gene data show CDR1 as MDHEN and CDR2 as SYDVKM. The CDR3 nucleotides are TGTGCCAGCAGATCTAGCGGGAGCGGGAGAGATACGCAGTATTTT. It encodes CASRSSGSGRDTQYF.

The chain employs TRBV5-1 and TRBJ2-2, with 7 bases aligning to TRBD2. Per the germline V gene, CDR1 is SGHRS and CDR2 is YFSETQ. CDR3 length: 16 residues. Trimming removed 0 bases from V and 4 bases from J; junction bases left unmatched: 6. The CDR3, as DNA: TGCGCCAGCAGCTTGGCTCTAGCGGAGGGCACCGGGGAGCTGTTTTTT. It codes for CASSLALAEGTGELFF.